These 32 T cell receptor beta chains originate from one sample sequenced in a study of T cells after yellow fever vaccination. TCRdb passed the 5' RACE reads through MiXCR, listing each CDR3 protein once. The sample holds 120,000 to 150,000 distinct CDR3 sequences; 7.7% are singletons and the top ten take about 0.73%. The source material was CD4+ T cells sorted from PBMCs, sampled 5 days after the yellow fever booster vaccination. These receptor sequences come from a man aged 30 to 45 who received the YFV17D yellow fever vaccine.

This clonotype has ten or more counts. The chain combines TRBV12-3 or TRBV12-4 with TRBJ2-3; a weak D match, TRBD2 (6 bases). The CDR3 has 17 amino acids. V was pared by 7 bases and J by 2 bases, with 22 bases between. The CDR3 nucleotides are TGTGCCAGCACCCGGGGGTTCAGCAACCCAAACACAGATACGCAGTATTTT. It codes for CASTRGFSNPNTDTQYF.

This clonotype was recorded at least ten times. The V and J genes are TRBV18 and TRBJ2-1; 8 bases agree with TRBD2. CDR1 is KGHSH and CDR2 is LQKENI in the germline V gene. V shed 2 bases, J shed 6 bases, and the junction held 12 bases outside the gene matches. The CDR3 totals 17 residues. The CDR3 DNA sequence: TGTGCCAGCTCACCAGTGTTAAGCGGGAGAACTCTCAATGAGCAGTTCTTC. Translated, it gives CASSPVLSGRTLNEQFF.

This clonotype was observed at least ten times. V usage is TRBV5-1 and J usage is TRBJ2-7, with D tentatively TRBD1 (6 bases). Trimming pared 5 bases from V and 6 bases from J, leaving 15 bases between. The CDR3 loop spans 13 amino acids. Germline CDR1 is SGHRS and CDR2 is YFSETQ. The chain's CDR3 is CASRTTGTPEQYF. CDR3 sequence (DNA): TGCGCCAGCAGAACTACAGGGACCCCCGAGCAGTACTTC.

The gene calls are TRBV5-1 and TRBJ2-1, with TRBD2 matching 7 bases. The CDR3 length is 16 residues. Germline trimming cut 0 bases from V and 4 bases from J; bases unmatched to any gene: 7. Germline V gene data show CDR1 as SGHRS and CDR2 as YFSETQ. CDR3 region: CASSLAGAGAYNEQFF. The CDR3 DNA reads TGCGCCAGCAGCTTGGCAGGTGCGGGAGCTTACAATGAGCAGTTCTTC. The full variable domain, its missing parts supplied by reference TRBV5-1 and TRBJ2-1, is KAGVTQTPRYLIKTRGQQVTLSCSPISGHRSVSWYQQTPGQGLQFLFEYFSETQRNKGNFPGRFSGRQFSNSRSEMNVSTLELGDSALYLCASSLAGAGAYNEQFFGPGTRLTVL.

At least ten counts were recorded for this clonotype. The chain recombines TRBV12-3 or TRBV12-4 with TRBJ2-3; no clear D. V shed 8 bases and J shed 8 bases, with 11 bases lying between them. This CDR3 has 11 residues. Here the CDR3 DNA reads TGTGCCAGCGGCATAACGGGTACGCAGTATTTT. Amino acid sequence: CASGITGTQYF.

This clonotype came up a few times. The chain employs TRBV23-1 and TRBJ2-1; 7 bases match TRBD2. TRBV23-1 is sorted into the ORF group, with uncertain function. The CDR3 contains 15 residues. Unmatched junction bases numbered 6, after V lost 0 bases and J lost 7 bases. The CDR3 DNA is TGCGCCAGCAGTCAATCGGGTTACGGGAGGAATGAGCAGTTCTTC. Its translation: CASSQSGYGRNEQFF.

This clonotype was observed at least ten times. The chain has TRBV7-2 and TRBJ2-1; D may match TRBD1 or TRBD2 (5 bases each). The V gene's germline CDR1 is SGHTA and CDR2 FQGNSA. The CDR3 runs 15 residues. The V and J ends lost 5 bases and 4 bases respectively, with 15 bases between them. CDR3 loop: CASSLTGTSYNEQFF. CDR3 DNA: TGTGCCAGCAGCCTTACGGGGACGAGTTACAATGAGCAGTTCTTC.

In this sample, this clonotype turned up many times. V usage is TRBV5-1 and J usage is TRBJ2-2; 7 bases line up with TRBD2. Germline V gives CDR1 SGHRS, CDR2 YFSETQ. Trimming removed 0 bases from V and 1 base from J; junction bases left unmatched: 9. CDR3 length: 18 amino acids. CDR3 residues: CASSLAGGGLGNTGELFF. CDR3 DNA: TGCGCCAGCAGCTTGGCGGGAGGCGGTCTCGGGAACACCGGGGAGCTGTTTTTT. Looking up the rest from reference TRBV5-1 and TRBJ2-2 gives the full variable domain: KAGVTQTPRYLIKTRGQQVTLSCSPISGHRSVSWYQQTPGQGLQFLFEYFSETQRNKGNFPGRFSGRQFSNSRSEMNVSTLELGDSALYLCASSLAGGGLGNTGELFFGEGSRLTVL.

In its sample, this clonotype was seen many times. The V gene is TRBV7-2, the J gene TRBJ1-2; 8 bases are a match to TRBD1. The junction had 5 bases not matched to a gene; V was cut back by 4 bases and J by 4 bases. Germline V gene sequence: CDR1 SGHTA, CDR2 FQGNSA. The CDR3 sequence is 14 residues long. The CDR3 DNA reads as TGTGCCAGCAGCTGGACAGGGCGGTCCTATGGCTACACCTTC. It is translated as CASSWTGRSYGYTF. The entire variable domain, with the rest obtained from reference TRBV7-2 and TRBJ1-2, is as follows: GAGVSQSPSNKVTEKGKDVELRCDPISGHTALYWYRQSLGQGLEFLIYFQGNSAPDKSGLPSDRFSAERTGGSVSTLTIQRTQQEDSAVYLCASSWTGRSYGYTFGSGTRLTVV.

The gene calls are TRBV7-6 and TRBJ1-1; a weak D match, TRBD1 (5 bases). V was pared by 5 bases and J by 0 bases, with 10 bases between. The CDR3 spans 14 residues. CDR1 is SGHVS and CDR2 is FNYEAQ in the germline V gene. Here the CDR3 reads CASSRGRMNTEAFF. The CDR3 bases are TGTGCCAGCAGCCGGGGACGTATGAACACTGAAGCTTTCTTT. Full variable domain (outside the CDR3, taken from reference TRBV7-6 and TRBJ1-1): GAGVSQSPRYKVTKRGQDVALRCDPISGHVSLYWYRQALGQGPEFLTYFNYEAQQDKSGLPNDRFSAERPEGSISTLTIQRTEQRDSAMYRCASSRGRMNTEAFFGQGTRLTVV.

This clonotype was counted many times. J is TRBJ2-5 and V is TRBV29-1; 10 positions match TRBD1. Germline V gene lookup returns CDR1 SQVTM and CDR2 ANQGSEA. Trimming at V came to 6 bases and at J to 3 bases, leaving 1 base not matched to a gene. The CDR3 is 12 amino acids. As DNA, the CDR3 is TGCAGCGTGGACAGGGGGGAAGAGACCCAGTACTTC. As protein: CSVDRGEETQYF.

The table lists this clonotype with many counts. This chain connects TRBV5-1 to TRBJ2-5, with D possibly being TRBD1 or TRBD2 (7 bases each). This CDR3 comprises 15 residues. CDR1 is SGHRS, CDR2 YFSETQ, per germline. Deletions cut 3 bases from V and 1 base from J, with 13 bases between. CDR3 nucleotides: TGCGCCAGCAGCTCAGGGGGGGAGGCCCAAGAGACCCAGTACTTC. Its protein is CASSSGGEAQETQYF.

Many counts were recorded for this clonotype. This chain joins TRBV5-1 and TRBJ2-1, with a weak D call TRBD2 (5 bases). CDR1 is SGHRS, CDR2 YFSETQ, per germline. V dropped 0 bases and J dropped 5 bases, with 6 bases sitting between them. The CDR3 is made up of 13 amino acids. The CDR3 here is CASSLAADNEQFF. Written as DNA, the CDR3 is TGCGCCAGCAGCTTGGCAGCGGACAATGAGCAGTTCTTC.

This clonotype was seen at least ten times. The chain combines TRBV12-3 or TRBV12-4 with TRBJ1-4; no clear D. There are 12 residues in the CDR3. V lost 3 bases and J 9 bases, leaving 8 bases between the germline ends. The CDR3 DNA reads TGTGCCAGCAGTTTGAACAGCCAAAAACTGTTTTTT. Protein: CASSLNSQKLFF.

In this sample, this clonotype turned up many times. V is TRBV7-9 and J is TRBJ2-3; 9 bases agree with TRBD1. V gave up 3 bases and J gave up 1 base; unmatched junction bases: 8. The CDR3 covers 17 residues. In germline, CDR1 is SEHNR, CDR2 FQNEAQ (reference sequence). The CDR3 bases are TGTGCCAGCAGCTTGGGGCCCAGGACAGGGGGCACAGATACGCAGTATTTT. Its translation: CASSLGPRTGGTDTQYF.

This clonotype showed up many times. J is TRBJ2-5 and V is TRBV7-9; D call uncertain. This CDR3 comprises 12 residues. Germline V gene lookup returns CDR1 SEHNR and CDR2 FQNEAQ (reference sequence). The V end lost 2 bases, the J end lost 5 bases, and 6 bases lay between the germline ends. The CDR3 bases are TGTGCCAGCAGCTTAAATATTGAGACCCAGTACTTC. This encodes CASSLNIETQYF.

About this clonotype itself: A clone one base away is much larger, so this may be a read error. This chain links TRBV28 with TRBJ2-2; 7 bases match TRBD2. The CDR3 contains 15 residues. J lost 3 bases, V lost 9 bases, and 10 bases had no gene match. Germline assignment: CDR1 MDHEN and CDR2 SYDVKM. The CDR3 nucleotides read TGTGCCAGTTCGAGCGGGACGTTCGACACCGGGGAGCTGTTTTTT. Translation gives CASSSGTFDTGELFF.

This clonotype has a count of ten or more. The rearrangement joins TRBV29-1 to TRBJ2-7, with D possibly TRBD2 on 6 matching bases. Germline CDR1 SQVTM, CDR2 ANQGSEA. The CDR3 is 10 amino acids. V lost 7 bases and J 3 bases, leaving 7 bases between the germline ends. The CDR3 loop is CSAGDYEQYF. CDR3 in DNA: TGCAGCGCGGGGGACTACGAGCAGTACTTC.

This clonotype was seen at least ten times. V gene TRBV2 combines with J gene TRBJ1-2, with TRBD1 matching over 7 bases. CDR1 is SNHLY and CDR2 is FYNNEI in the germline V gene. Losses at the gene ends were 8 bases for V and 8 bases for J; bases not matched to a gene: 8. The CDR3 totals 12 residues. CDR3 nucleotides: TGTGCCAGCGGAGCCAGACAGGGAGGCTACACCTTC. Protein: CASGARQGGYTF.

Many counts were recorded for this clonotype. The J gene is TRBJ2-2, the V gene TRBV12-3 or TRBV12-4; the D is unclear. The V end lost 3 bases, the J end lost 6 bases, and 8 bases lay between the germline ends. CDR3 size: 13 residues. The CDR3: CASSLMVAGELFF. The CDR3 DNA reads as TGTGCCAGCAGTTTGATGGTAGCCGGGGAGCTGTTTTTT.

In this sample, this clonotype turned up many times. The chain joins TRBV6-1 to TRBJ2-5; 10 bases agree with TRBD1. CDR1 and CDR2 from the germline V gene are MNHNS and SASEGT. V shed 6 bases, J shed 4 bases, and the junction held 8 bases outside the gene matches. The CDR3 has 15 amino acids. The CDR3 is CASRNVRDRGETQYF. The CDR3 coding sequence is TGTGCCAGCAGAAACGTTAGGGACAGGGGAGAGACCCAGTACTTC.

This clonotype was counted at least ten times. The chain employs TRBV7-3 and TRBJ2-5; 8 positions match TRBD2. There are 13 residues in the CDR3. Trimming at V came to 10 bases and at J to 2 bases, leaving 6 bases not matched to a gene. The germline V gene has CDR1 SGHTA and CDR2 FQGTGA. The CDR3 nucleotides are TGTGCCAACGCGGGAGGCCTACAAGAGACCCAGTACTTC. It codes for CANAGGLQETQYF.

This clonotype has at least ten counts. The CDR3 coding sequence is TGCGCCAGCAGCCAAGATCGGCGCACAGATACGCAGTATTTT. It is translated as CASSQDRRTDTQYF. V usage is TRBV4-3 and J usage is TRBJ2-3; D is unresolved. V lost 0 bases to trimming and J lost 1 base, with 5 bases between them. This CDR3 has 14 amino acids. The germline V gene encodes CDR1 LGHNA and CDR2 YSLEER.

This clonotype was seen at least ten times. The chain employs TRBV20-1 and TRBJ2-1; 10 nucleotides align to TRBD1. The CDR3 is 14 amino acids. The germline V gene encodes CDR1 DFQATT and CDR2 SNEGSKA (reference sequence). V was clipped by 3 bases and J by 8 bases; unmatched bases: 7. The CDR3 loop reads CSARPGTGAYEQFF. The DNA for the CDR3 is TGCAGTGCTAGGCCCGGGACAGGGGCCTATGAGCAGTTCTTC.

This clonotype was counted ten times or more. The rearrangement links TRBV20-1 to TRBJ2-7; possible D gene TRBD1, 5 bases. Trimming left V 2 bases short and J 6 bases short, with 14 bases between. Per the germline V gene, CDR1 is DFQATT and CDR2 is SNEGSKA (reference sequence). This CDR3 region has 13 residues. The CDR3 DNA reads as TGCAGTGCTAGACTGGGCCCTACAGGCGAGCAGTACTTC. This gives the protein CSARLGPTGEQYF.

This clonotype has ten or more counts. The chain joins TRBV20-1 to TRBJ1-1; no reliable D call. Germline CDR1 is DFQATT and CDR2 is SNEGSKA (reference sequence). Trimming removed 3 bases at V and 6 bases at J, with 8 bases between. The CDR3 runs 11 residues. CDR3 in DNA: TGCAGTGCTAGGGATGGGGCTGAAGCTTTCTTT. Amino acid sequence: CSARDGAEAFF.

This clonotype has ten or more counts. The J gene is TRBJ2-1, the V gene TRBV28, with D hard to call. Germline V CDR1 and CDR2: MDHEN, SYDVKM. This CDR3 has 13 amino acids. Trimming removed 6 bases from V and 2 bases from J, with 8 bases in between. CDR3 amino acids: CASRGPAYNEQFF. CDR3 DNA sequence: TGTGCCAGCAGGGGCCCGGCCTACAATGAGCAGTTCTTC.

V and J are TRBV12-3 or TRBV12-4 and TRBJ2-7; 9 bases line up with TRBD1. V shed 1 base, J shed 5 bases, and the junction held 6 bases outside the gene matches. This CDR3 spans 15 amino acids. Written as DNA, the CDR3 is TGTGCCAGCAGTTTAGTCGGACAGGGGACCAACGAGCAGTACTTC. It codes for CASSLVGQGTNEQYF.

The genes are TRBV6-1 and TRBJ1-5; D ambiguous. The ends were cut back, 0 bases at V and 8 bases at J, with 5 bases in the middle. The germline CDR1 and CDR2 sequences are MNHNS and SASEGT. The CDR3 has 12 residues. Written as DNA, the CDR3 is TGTGCCAGCAGTGAAGCCCCAGAGCCCCAGCATTTT. It yields the protein CASSEAPEPQHF.

This clonotype was seen many times. The CDR3 DNA reads TGCAGTGCTAGGTTGACAGGGAACTATGGCTACACCTTC. This sequence encodes CSARLTGNYGYTF. The chain combines TRBV20-1 with TRBJ1-2; 7 nucleotides line up with TRBD1. The CDR3 is made up of 13 amino acids. Losses at the gene ends were 3 bases for V and 2 bases for J; bases not matched to a gene: 3. Germline V gives CDR1 DFQATT, CDR2 SNEGSKA (reference sequence).

This clonotype was seen repeatedly, ten times or more. J is TRBJ1-6 and V is TRBV4-3; TRBD1 matches at 7 bases. Germline CDR1 is LGHNA and CDR2 is YSLEER. The V and J ends lost 0 bases and 10 bases, in that order; junction bases with no gene match: 9. The CDR3 loop spans 16 amino acids. CDR3 sequence reads: CASSQDPTGRRSPLHF. CDR3 sequence (DNA): TGCGCCAGCAGCCAAGATCCGACAGGGCGGCGCTCACCCCTCCACTTT.

This clonotype was observed many times. This rearrangement joins TRBV29-1 to TRBJ2-1, with D perhaps TRBD2 (5 bases). CDR1 SQVTM and CDR2 ANQGSEA come from the germline V gene. Deletions cut 4 bases from V and 7 bases from J, with 5 bases between. The CDR3 is 10 residues long. Here the CDR3 DNA reads TGCAGCGTTGGCGGGAATGAGCAGTTCTTC. It yields the protein CSVGGNEQFF.